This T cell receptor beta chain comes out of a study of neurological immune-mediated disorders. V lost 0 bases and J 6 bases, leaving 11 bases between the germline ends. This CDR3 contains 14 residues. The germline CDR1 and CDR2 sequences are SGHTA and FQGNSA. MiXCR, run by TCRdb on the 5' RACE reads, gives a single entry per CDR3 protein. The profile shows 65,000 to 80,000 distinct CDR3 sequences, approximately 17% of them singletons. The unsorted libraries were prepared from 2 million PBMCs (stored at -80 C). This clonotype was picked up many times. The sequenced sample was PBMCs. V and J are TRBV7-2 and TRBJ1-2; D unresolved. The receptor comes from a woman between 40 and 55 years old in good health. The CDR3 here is CASSLARAAHGYTF. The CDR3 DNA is TGTGCCAGCAGCTTAGCCCGGGCCGCGCATGGCTACACCTTC.